This note documents a single TCR beta chain sequence. Antigen specificity is unknown. This CDR3 contains 14 residues. Germline assignment: CDR1 ENHRY and CDR2 SYGVKD. Trimming removed 5 bases from V and 1 base from J, with 11 bases in between. This table comes from immunoSEQ multiplex PCR, and its TCRdb copy is limited to in-frame clones, with some not included. The sample comprises about 330,000 clones, approximately 79% of which are singletons, and 10% rests with the top ten. This entry is derived from a study of shared clonotypes between healthy human individuals. Study-wide findings and caveats: Only blood was sampled; tissue repertoires likely differ. Naive subsets typically showed greater estimated richness than memory subsets.

The material sequenced was memory CD4+ T cells sorted from blood. As for subset: CD45RA-negative fraction. The receptor was isolated from a young man in good health. This rearrangement joins TRBV10-3 to TRBJ2-5; TRBD2 might be the D (6 bases). The CDR3 coding sequence is TGTGCCATCAGTTCCGGGACTGCCCAAGAGACCCAGTACTTC. Amino acid sequence: CAISSGTAQETQYF.